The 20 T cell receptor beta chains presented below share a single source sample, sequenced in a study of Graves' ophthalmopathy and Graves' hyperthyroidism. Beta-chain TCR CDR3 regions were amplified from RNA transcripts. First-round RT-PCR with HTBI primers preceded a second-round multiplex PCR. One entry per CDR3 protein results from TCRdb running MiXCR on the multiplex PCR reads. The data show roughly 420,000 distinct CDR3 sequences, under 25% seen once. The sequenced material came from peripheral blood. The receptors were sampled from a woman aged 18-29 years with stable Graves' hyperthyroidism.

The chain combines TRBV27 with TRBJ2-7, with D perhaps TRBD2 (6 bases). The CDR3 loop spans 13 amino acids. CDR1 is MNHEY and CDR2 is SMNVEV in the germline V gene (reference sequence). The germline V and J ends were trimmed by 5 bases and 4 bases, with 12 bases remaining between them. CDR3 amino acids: CASSRRARYEQYF. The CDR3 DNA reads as TGTGCCAGCAGTCGGAGGGCCCGGTACGAGCAGTACTTC.

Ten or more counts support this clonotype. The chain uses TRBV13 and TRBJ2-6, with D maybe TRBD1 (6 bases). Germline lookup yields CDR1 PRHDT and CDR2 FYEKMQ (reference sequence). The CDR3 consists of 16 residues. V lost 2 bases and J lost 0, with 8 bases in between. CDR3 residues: CASSLQGSSGANVLTF. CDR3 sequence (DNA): TGTGCCAGCAGCTTACAGGGGAGCTCTGGGGCCAACGTCCTGACTTTC. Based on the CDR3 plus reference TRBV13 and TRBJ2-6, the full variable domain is AAGVIQSPRHLIKEKRETATLKCYPIPRHDTVYWYQQGPGQDPQFLISFYEKMQSDKGSIPDRFSAQQFSDYHSELNMSSLELGDSALYFCASSLQGSSGANVLTFGAGSRLTVL.

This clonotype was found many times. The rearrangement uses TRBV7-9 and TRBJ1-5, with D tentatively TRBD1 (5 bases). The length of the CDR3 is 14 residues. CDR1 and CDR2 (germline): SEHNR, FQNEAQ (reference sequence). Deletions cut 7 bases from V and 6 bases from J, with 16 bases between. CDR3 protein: CASTSQGRSQPQHF. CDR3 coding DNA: TGTGCCAGCACCTCTCAGGGTAGGAGTCAGCCCCAGCATTTT.

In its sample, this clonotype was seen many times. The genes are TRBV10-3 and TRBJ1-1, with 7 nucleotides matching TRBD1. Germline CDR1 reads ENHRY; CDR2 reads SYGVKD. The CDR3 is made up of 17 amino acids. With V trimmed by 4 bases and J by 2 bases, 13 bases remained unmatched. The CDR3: CAISARQGEDVNTEAFF. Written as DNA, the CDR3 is TGTGCCATCAGTGCAAGACAGGGAGAGGACGTTAACACTGAAGCTTTCTTT.

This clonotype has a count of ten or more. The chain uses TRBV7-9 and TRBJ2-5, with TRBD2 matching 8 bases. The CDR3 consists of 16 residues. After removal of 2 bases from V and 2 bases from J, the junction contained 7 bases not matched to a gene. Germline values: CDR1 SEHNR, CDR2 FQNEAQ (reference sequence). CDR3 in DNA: TGTGCCAGCAGCTTATTTTCGGGAGGGCGGCAAGAGACCCAGTACTTC. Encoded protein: CASSLFSGGRQETQYF.

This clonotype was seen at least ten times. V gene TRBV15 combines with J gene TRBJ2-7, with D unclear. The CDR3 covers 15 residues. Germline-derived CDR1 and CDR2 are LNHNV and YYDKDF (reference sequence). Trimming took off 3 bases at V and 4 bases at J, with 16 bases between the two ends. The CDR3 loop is CATSREDGSAYEQYF. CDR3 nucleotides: TGTGCCACCAGCAGGGAAGACGGATCCGCATACGAGCAGTACTTC.

The CDR3 here is CASSLVQELQYF. The CDR3 region has the DNA TGTGCCAGCAGTTTAGTACAAGAGTTACAGTACTTC. The rearrangement uses TRBV12-3 or TRBV12-4 and TRBJ2-7; D not resolved. The CDR3 is made up of 12 amino acids. V lost 1 base to trimming and J lost 10 bases, with 11 bases between them.

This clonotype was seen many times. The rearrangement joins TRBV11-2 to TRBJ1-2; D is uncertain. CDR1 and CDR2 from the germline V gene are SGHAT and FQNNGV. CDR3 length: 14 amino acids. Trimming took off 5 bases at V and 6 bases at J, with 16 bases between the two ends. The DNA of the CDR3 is TGTGCCAGCAGCCGGCTAACCCCCGGCAATGGCTACACCTTC. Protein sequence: CASSRLTPGNGYTF.

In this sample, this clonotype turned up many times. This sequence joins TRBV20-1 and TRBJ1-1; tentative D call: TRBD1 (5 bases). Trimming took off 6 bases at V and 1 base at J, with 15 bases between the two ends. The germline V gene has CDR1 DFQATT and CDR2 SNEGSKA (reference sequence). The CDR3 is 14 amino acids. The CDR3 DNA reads TGCAGTGCCATAGTCGCAGGGACGAACACTGAAGCTTTCTTT. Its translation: CSAIVAGTNTEAFF.

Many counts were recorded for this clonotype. The CDR3 DNA reads TGTGCCATCAGTGCGATAACTGGGGCCAACGTCCTGACTTTC. Protein sequence: CAISAITGANVLTF. J is TRBJ2-6 and V is TRBV10-3; D not certain. Trimming removed 4 bases from V and 2 bases from J, with 6 bases in between. Germline CDR1 ENHRY, CDR2 SYGVKD. The CDR3 is made up of 14 amino acids.

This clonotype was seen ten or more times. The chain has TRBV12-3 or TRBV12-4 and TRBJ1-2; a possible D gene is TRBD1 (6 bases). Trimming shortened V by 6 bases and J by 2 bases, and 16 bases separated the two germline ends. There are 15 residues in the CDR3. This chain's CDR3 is CASRDGTFVNYGYTF. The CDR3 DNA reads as TGTGCCAGCAGAGACGGGACATTCGTGAACTATGGCTACACCTTC.

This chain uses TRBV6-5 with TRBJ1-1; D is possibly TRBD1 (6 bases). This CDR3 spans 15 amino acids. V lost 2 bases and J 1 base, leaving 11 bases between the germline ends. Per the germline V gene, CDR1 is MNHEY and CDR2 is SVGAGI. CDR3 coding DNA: TGTGCCAGCAGTTACCCGAGGGGGGCGAACACTGAAGCTTTCTTT. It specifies CASSYPRGANTEAFF.

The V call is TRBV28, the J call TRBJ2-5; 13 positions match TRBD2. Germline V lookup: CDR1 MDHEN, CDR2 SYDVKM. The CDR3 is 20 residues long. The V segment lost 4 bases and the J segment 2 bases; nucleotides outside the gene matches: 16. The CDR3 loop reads CASSSPTSGRKVIEQETQYF. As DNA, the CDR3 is TGTGCCAGCAGTTCTCCGACTAGCGGGAGGAAGGTTATCGAACAAGAGACCCAGTACTTC.

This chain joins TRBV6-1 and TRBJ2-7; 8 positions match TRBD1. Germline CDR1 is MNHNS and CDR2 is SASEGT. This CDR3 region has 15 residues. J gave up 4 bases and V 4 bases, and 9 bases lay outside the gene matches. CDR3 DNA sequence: TGTGCCAGCAGTGCAGAGGGTGACAGGGGATACGAGCAGTACTTC. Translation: CASSAEGDRGYEQYF.

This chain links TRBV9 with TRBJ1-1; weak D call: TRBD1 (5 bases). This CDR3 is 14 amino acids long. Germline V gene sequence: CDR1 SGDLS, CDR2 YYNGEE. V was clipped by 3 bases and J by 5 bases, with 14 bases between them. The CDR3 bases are TGTGCCAGCAGCGGGGGGATCCCTAGAACTGAAGCTTTCTTT. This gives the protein CASSGGIPRTEAFF.

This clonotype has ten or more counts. The chain's CDR3 is CASSVGAGARETQYF. The CDR3 DNA reads as TGTGCCAGCAGCGTAGGTGCGGGAGCACGAGAGACCCAGTACTTC. V and J are TRBV9 and TRBJ2-5; 7 bases map to TRBD2. This CDR3 contains 15 residues. Per the germline V gene, CDR1 is SGDLS and CDR2 is YYNGEE. J lost 4 bases, V lost 0 bases, and 6 bases had no gene match. Full variable domain (outside the CDR3, taken from reference TRBV9 and TRBJ2-5): DSGVTQTPKHLITATGQRVTLRCSPRSGDLSVYWYQQSLDQGLQFLIQYYNGEERAKGNILERFSAQQFPDLHSELNLSSLELGDSALYFCASSVGAGARETQYFGPGTRLLVL.

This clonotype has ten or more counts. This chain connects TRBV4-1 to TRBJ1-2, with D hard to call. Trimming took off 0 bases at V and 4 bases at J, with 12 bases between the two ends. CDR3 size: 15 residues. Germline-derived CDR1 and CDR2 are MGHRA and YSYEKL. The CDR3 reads CASSQDFGKAYGYTF. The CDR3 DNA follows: TGCGCCAGCAGCCAAGACTTCGGGAAGGCCTATGGCTACACCTTC.

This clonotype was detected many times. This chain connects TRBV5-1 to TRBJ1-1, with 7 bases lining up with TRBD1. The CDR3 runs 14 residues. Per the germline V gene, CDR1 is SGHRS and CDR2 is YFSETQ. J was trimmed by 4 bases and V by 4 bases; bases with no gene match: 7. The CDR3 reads CASSIETGSTEAFF. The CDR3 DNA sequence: TGCGCCAGCAGCATAGAGACAGGGAGCACTGAAGCTTTCTTT.

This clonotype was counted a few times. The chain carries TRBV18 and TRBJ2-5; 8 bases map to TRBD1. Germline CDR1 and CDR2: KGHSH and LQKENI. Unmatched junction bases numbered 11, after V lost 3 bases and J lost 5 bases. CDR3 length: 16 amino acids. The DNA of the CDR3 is TGTGCCAGCTCACCTCCCAGGACAGGGCCGTGGGAGACCCAGTACTTC. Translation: CASSPPRTGPWETQYF.

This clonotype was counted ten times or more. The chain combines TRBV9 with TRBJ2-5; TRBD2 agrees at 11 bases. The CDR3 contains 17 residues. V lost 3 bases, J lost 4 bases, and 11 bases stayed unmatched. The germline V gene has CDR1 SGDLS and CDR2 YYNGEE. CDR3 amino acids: CASSALAGGILGETQYF. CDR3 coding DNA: TGTGCCAGCAGCGCCCTAGCGGGAGGTATTCTGGGAGAGACCCAGTACTTC.